This T cell receptor (beta chain) was sequenced in a study of blood T cell repertoires in COVID-19 (dated by TCRdb to between 2020 and 2021). For context, the study as a whole: Samples from collaborators originated in the United States, Italy and Spain and spanned both the acute and convalescent phases of COVID-19. The material from the prospective study consisted of cDNA or gDNA derived from T cells, B-cell-depleted T cells, or PBMCs. Subjects who had been exposed to COVID-19, were actively infected with it, or had recovered from it provided the deeply sampled blood TCRbeta repertoires that made up the dataset. A freely available public database, intended as a resource for researchers studying the immune response to SARS-CoV-2, is where the repertoires were released. Samples came from the ongoing ImmuneRACE study (first 160 participants) plus 1,254 subjects from 6 global collaborators. Nearly every sample came with metadata listing a de-identified subject ID, COVID-19 status, age in years and sex. Where HLA class I and class II types were available, the types were taken from metadata supplied by the sample provider, not from assay-based typing. Study-wide conclusions, independent of this receptor: How much clinical and demographic metadata was included differed by source and by participant, and the metadata was provided uncurated.

With respect to this clone: This clone's antigen is unknown. The record has no base qualities; no much larger clone is one base away.

TCRbeta CDR3 regions were amplified from genomic DNA using the immunoSEQ Assay, a bias-controlled multiplex PCR. The original pipeline was this. The number of nucleated cells in each sample was estimated from the amplification of reference gene primers within the assay. To quantify the absolute abundance of each unique TCRbeta CDR3 rearrangement, sequence reads were collapsed and filtered. Productive Simpson clonality was computed per sample as the square root of Simpson's diversity index over productive rearrangements. The clones in this table, taken by TCRdb from immuneACCESS, are in-frame only. Not every clone is retained; where verified, under half of the shortfall comes from an unresolved V gene, and the cause of the rest is unknown. The V and J calls and the clone size are those of that table, but D and trimming were determined from the DNA. Here the sample has about 300,000 clones; around 89% occur a single time. The ten largest make up approximately 4.2% of the sample.

Whole blood was collected in K2EDTA tubes by collaborating institutions according to the institutions' own protocols. For TCRbeta analysis, collaborator samples were shipped as frozen whole blood, as isolated PBMCs, or as DNA extracted from either sample type. According to the germline V gene (reference sequence), CDR1 reads PRHDT and CDR2 reads FYEKMQ. The CDR3, cysteine through phenylalanine, is 17 amino acids long. This entry keeps only the CDR3 DNA: 51 bases, framed from base 1. The germline V end is reduced by 7 bases and the J end by 4 bases; junction bases left unmatched: 16. Sequencing was done on a sample of peripheral blood. The receptor was isolated from a middle-aged man with acute or convalescent COVID-19. Recombination linked TRBV13 to TRBJ1-2, with 9 central nucleotides matching TRBD1. The sequenced DNA: TGTGCCAGCACCACCGGGACAGGGACGGGGGTCCGCTATGGCTACACCTTC. The encoded protein is CASTTGTGTGVRYGYTF.